This T cell receptor (beta chain) was sequenced for a study of control samples from healthy donors and cancer patients. V was pared by 1 base and J by 0 bases, with 7 bases between. This CDR3 region has 15 residues. Per the germline V gene, CDR1 is LGHNA and CDR2 is YSLEER. Sequencing was performed with immunoSEQ multiplex PCR; in TCRdb, only in-frame clones are kept and a portion is missing. Among 60,000 to 75,000 clones listed, 84% were seen once. The material sequenced was blood. The TCR originated in a man in his fifties or sixties in good health. V is TRBV4-3 and J is TRBJ1-3; D unclear. CDR3 residues: CASSQGVHSGNTIYF. The CDR3 DNA follows: TGCGCCAGCAGCCAAGGGGTCCACTCTGGAAACACCATATATTTT.